This T cell receptor beta chain was documented in a study of blood T cell repertoires in COVID-19. The CDR3 extends over 15 amino acids. The V and J ends lost 5 bases and 9 bases respectively, with 20 bases between them. Germline V CDR1 and CDR2: MNHEY, SMNVEV (reference sequence). Libraries were prepared by immunoSEQ multiplex PCR; TCRdb keeps only in-frame clonotypes and omits some of them. The table includes about 270,000 clones, about 89% detected once. The sequence was collected from a man between 40 and 49 years old who had recovered from COVID-19. Sequencing was done on a sample of peripheral blood. The chain links TRBV27 to TRBJ2-4, with TRBD2 as a possible D gene (5 bases). The CDR3 coding sequence is TGTGCCAGCAGTCCCCGAACTAGTTTTGCAAGCATTCAGTACTTC. It translates to CASSPRTSFASIQYF.